Shown below are 13 T cell receptor beta chains from a single sample sequenced in a study of tumor-infiltrating lymphocytes in localized non-small cell lung cancer. The method was immunoSEQ multiplex PCR; TCRdb's version includes in-frame clones alone and lacks a portion of them. The sample includes fewer than 8,500 clones, around two thirds of them seen just once. The sample taken for sequencing was uninvolved lung tissue not adjacent to the tumor. These TCRs come from a human donor with non-small cell lung cancer.

The rearrangement uses TRBV6-5 and TRBJ1-5; TRBD1 is a possible D gene (6 bases). Trimming left V 6 bases short and J 0 bases short, with 12 bases between. Germline V CDR1 and CDR2: MNHEY, SVGAGI. The CDR3 sequence is 15 residues long. CDR3 nucleotide sequence: TGTGCCAGCAGCAAGACAGGAGTTAGCAATCAGCCCCAGCATTTT. Translation: CASSKTGVSNQPQHF.

The rearrangement joins TRBV7-2 to TRBJ2-7; perhaps TRBD1 as D (5 bases). V lost 5 bases, J lost 7 bases, and 9 bases lay in between. Germline assignment: CDR1 SGHTA and CDR2 FQGNSA. This CDR3 region has 11 residues. The CDR3 DNA reads TGTGCCAGCAGCCTAGACAGAGAGCAGTACTTC. Its protein product is CASSLDREQYF.

This clone appeared a single time. The CDR3 loop is CASSSTGPQETQYF. In DNA form, the CDR3 reads TGTGCCAGCAGCTCAACAGGGCCCCAGGAGACCCAGTACTTC. V usage is TRBV5-6 and J usage is TRBJ2-5; D perhaps matches TRBD1 (6 bases). The V gene's germline CDR1 is SGHDT and CDR2 YYEEEE. This CDR3 comprises 14 residues. Trimming cost V 3 bases and J 5 bases, with 14 bases left between them.

J is TRBJ2-7 and V is TRBV5-5, with D perhaps TRBD1 (7 bases). V was cut by 0 bases and J by 1 base, with 11 bases left in between. Per germline, CDR1 SGHKS and CDR2 YYEKEE (reference sequence). The CDR3 covers 15 residues. As DNA, the CDR3 is TGTGCCAGCAGCTTGGGCGGGGACAGTTCCTACGAGCAGTACTTC. It specifies CASSLGGDSSYEQYF.

This sequence joins TRBV7-6 and TRBJ1-2; 9 positions match TRBD1. Trimming took 5 bases from V and 1 from J; bases not matched to a gene: 5. Germline CDR1 and CDR2: SGHVS and FNYEAQ. This CDR3 comprises 15 residues. CDR3 in amino acids: CASSIRQGDNYGYTF. CDR3 bases: TGTGCCAGCAGCATACGACAGGGGGATAACTATGGCTACACCTTC.

This chain joins TRBV11-3 and TRBJ1-3; weak D call: TRBD1 (5 bases). V shed 2 bases and J shed 7 bases, with 21 bases lying between them. Germline values: CDR1 SGHNT, CDR2 YENEEA. The CDR3 covers 17 residues. The CDR3 here is CASSLSPIGTATNTIYF. The CDR3 region has the DNA TGTGCCAGCAGCTTAAGCCCTATCGGGACCGCAACGAACACCATATATTTT.

The chain is built from TRBV5-1 and TRBJ2-5; D gene ambiguous. Germline CDR1 and CDR2: SGHRS and YFSETQ. The V end was cut by 1 base, the J end by 1 base, with 5 bases between. The CDR3 covers 13 residues. DNA of the CDR3: TGCGCCAGCAGCTTGTCCGGCCAAGAGACCCAGTACTTC. Translation gives CASSLSGQETQYF.

Only one count was recorded for this clone. The rearrangement joins TRBV9 to TRBJ2-7; no clear D. V lost 3 bases to trimming and J lost 6 bases, with 10 bases between them. Germline V CDR1 and CDR2: SGDLS, YYNGEE. This CDR3 contains 12 residues. The CDR3 region is CASSEKGAEQYF. In DNA, the CDR3 is TGTGCCAGCAGCGAGAAAGGAGCCGAGCAGTACTTC.

V is TRBV30 and J is TRBJ2-7; D uncertain. Germline CDR1 is GTSNPN and CDR2 is SVGIG (reference sequence). The CDR3 has 12 residues. V was cut by 3 bases and J by 6 bases, with 12 bases left in between. CDR3 region: CAWSRSRREQYF. CDR3 nucleotides: TGTGCCTGGAGCAGGAGTAGACGCGAGCAGTACTTC.

V and J are TRBV5-1 and TRBJ2-2; no reliable D call. The V end lost 0 bases, the J end lost 4 bases, and 7 bases lay between the germline ends. Germline V gene lookup returns CDR1 SGHRS and CDR2 YFSETQ. The CDR3 has 14 residues. CDR3 sequence reads: CASSLDPTTGELFF. CDR3 sequence (DNA): TGCGCCAGCAGCTTGGATCCTACCACCGGGGAGCTGTTTTTT.

This clone has only one observation. The J gene is TRBJ2-3, the V gene TRBV19, with D perhaps given as TRBD1 or TRBD2 (5 bases each). This CDR3 comprises 16 residues. The V gene lost 3 bases and the J gene lost 4 bases, with 17 bases spanning the gap. Per the germline V gene, CDR1 is LNHDA and CDR2 is SQIVND (reference sequence). Written as DNA, the CDR3 is TGTGCCAGTAGTATTAACAGAGGGGTGGGTCCAGATACGCAGTATTTT. Translating it yields CASSINRGVGPDTQYF.

A word on this clone: A read error is likely here: a far larger clone is one base away. CDR3 protein: CASSQEQTLEQFF. The DNA of the CDR3 is TGTGCCAGCAGCCAAGAACAAACTTTGGAGCAGTTCTTC. The gene calls are TRBV5-4 and TRBJ2-1, with D uncertain. CDR3 size: 13 residues. The V end lost 4 bases, the J end lost 10 bases, and 15 bases lay between the germline ends. The germline V gene has CDR1 SGHNT and CDR2 YYREEE (reference sequence).

Regarding this clone: Other DNA sequences in this specimen translate into the identical CDR3. V gene TRBV29-1 combines with J gene TRBJ2-5, with D possibly being TRBD1 (6 bases). Germline CDR1 SQVTM, CDR2 ANQGSEA. This CDR3 is built from 13 residues. V was pared by 5 bases and J by 2 bases, with 12 bases between. The chain's CDR3 is CSVKRDIQETQYF. The DNA for the CDR3 is TGCAGCGTTAAACGGGACATACAAGAGACCCAGTACTTC.